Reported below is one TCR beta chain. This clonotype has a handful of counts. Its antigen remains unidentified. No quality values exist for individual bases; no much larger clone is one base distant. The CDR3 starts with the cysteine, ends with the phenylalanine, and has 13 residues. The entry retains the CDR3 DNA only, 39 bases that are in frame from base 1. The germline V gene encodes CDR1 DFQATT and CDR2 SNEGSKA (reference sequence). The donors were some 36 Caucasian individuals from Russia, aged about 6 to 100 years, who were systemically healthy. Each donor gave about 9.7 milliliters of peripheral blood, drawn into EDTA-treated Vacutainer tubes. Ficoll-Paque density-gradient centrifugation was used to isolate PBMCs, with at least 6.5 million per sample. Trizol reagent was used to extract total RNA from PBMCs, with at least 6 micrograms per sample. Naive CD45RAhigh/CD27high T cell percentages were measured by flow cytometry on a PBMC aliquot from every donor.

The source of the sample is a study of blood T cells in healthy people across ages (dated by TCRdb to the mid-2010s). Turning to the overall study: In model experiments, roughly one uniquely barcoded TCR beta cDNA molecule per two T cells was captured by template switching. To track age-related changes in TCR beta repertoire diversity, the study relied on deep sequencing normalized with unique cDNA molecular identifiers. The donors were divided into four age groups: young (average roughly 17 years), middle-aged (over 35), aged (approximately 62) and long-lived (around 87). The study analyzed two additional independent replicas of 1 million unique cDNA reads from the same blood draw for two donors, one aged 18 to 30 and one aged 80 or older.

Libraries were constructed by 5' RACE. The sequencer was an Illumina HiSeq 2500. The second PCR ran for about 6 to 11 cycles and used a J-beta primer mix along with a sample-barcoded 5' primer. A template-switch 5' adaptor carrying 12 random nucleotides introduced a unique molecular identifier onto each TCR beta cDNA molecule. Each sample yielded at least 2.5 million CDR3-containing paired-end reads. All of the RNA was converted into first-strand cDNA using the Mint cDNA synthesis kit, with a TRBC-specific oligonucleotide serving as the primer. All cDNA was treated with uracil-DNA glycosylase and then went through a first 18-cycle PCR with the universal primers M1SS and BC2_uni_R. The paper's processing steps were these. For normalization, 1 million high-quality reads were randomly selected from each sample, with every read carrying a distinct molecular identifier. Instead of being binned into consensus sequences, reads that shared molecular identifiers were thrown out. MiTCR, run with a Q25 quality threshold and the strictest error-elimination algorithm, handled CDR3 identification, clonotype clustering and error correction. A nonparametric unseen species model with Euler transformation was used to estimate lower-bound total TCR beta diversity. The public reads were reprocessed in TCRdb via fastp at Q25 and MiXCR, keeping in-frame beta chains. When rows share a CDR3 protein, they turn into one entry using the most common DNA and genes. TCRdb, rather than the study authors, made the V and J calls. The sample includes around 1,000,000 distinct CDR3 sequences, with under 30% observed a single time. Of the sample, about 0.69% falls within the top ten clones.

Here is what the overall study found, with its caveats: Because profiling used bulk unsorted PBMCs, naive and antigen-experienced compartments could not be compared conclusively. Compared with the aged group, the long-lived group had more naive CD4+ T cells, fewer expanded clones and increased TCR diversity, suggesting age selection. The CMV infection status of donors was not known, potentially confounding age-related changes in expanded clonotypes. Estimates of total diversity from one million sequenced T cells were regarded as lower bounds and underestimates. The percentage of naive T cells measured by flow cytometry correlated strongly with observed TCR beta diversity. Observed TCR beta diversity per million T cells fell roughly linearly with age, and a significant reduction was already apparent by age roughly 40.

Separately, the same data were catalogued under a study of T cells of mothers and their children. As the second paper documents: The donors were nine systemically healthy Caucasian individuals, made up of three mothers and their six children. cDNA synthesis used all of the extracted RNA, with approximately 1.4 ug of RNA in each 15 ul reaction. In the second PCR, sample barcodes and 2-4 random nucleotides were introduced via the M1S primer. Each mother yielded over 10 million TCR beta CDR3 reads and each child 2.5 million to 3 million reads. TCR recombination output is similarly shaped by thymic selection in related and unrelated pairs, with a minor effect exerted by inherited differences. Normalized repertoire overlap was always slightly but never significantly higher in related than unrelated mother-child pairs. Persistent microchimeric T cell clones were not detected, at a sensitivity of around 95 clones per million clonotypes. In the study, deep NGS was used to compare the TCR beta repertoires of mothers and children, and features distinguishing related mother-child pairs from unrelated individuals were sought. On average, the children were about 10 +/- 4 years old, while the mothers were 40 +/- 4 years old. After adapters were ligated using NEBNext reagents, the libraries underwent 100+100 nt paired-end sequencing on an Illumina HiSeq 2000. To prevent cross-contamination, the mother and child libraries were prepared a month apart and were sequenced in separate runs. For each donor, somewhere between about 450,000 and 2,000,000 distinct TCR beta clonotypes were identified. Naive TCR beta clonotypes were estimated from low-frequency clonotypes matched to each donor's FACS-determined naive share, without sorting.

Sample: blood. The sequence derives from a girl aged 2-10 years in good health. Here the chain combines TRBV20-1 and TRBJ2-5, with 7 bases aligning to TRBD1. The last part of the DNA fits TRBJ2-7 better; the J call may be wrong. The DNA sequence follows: TGCAGTGCTAGATCGGACAGGTCCTACGAGCAGTACTTC. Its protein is CSARSDRSYEQYF.